This T cell receptor (beta chain) was identified in a study of T cell repertoires in cytomegalovirus infection (dated by TCRdb to about 2019). Looking at the study overall: Peptide stimulations targeted recently identified HLA-C-restricted CMV epitopes, whose presentation resists viral immunomodulation, together with well-studied HLA-B-restricted epitopes. The HLA type of each donor mattered for the analysis, because public TCR beta signatures pointed to carriage of CMV infection along with the matching HLA type.

The treatment or condition label, read with the paper, signifies: in vitro stimulation with specific CMV peptide epitopes to enrich CMV-specific T cells. TCRdb records Illumina HiSeq 1500 as the sequencer. Using fastp trimming at Q25 and MiXCR clonotype assembly, TCRdb reanalyzed the public sequencing data and kept in-frame beta chains. For every CDR3 protein sequence, its rows merge into one entry that carries the most common genes and DNA. This sample lists some 900,000 distinct CDR3 sequences; about 33% were detected once. In total, the top ten clones hold about an eighth of the sample. Comments on this clonotype: The antigen it binds to is not known. The input lacks base qualities; no much larger clone sits a single base away.

The junction carries 15 bases between V and J, which are trimmed by 3 bases and 10 bases respectively. The CDR3, from cysteine to phenylalanine, totals 13 residues. Kept here is only the CDR3 DNA, which spans 39 bases and is read in frame from base 1. CDR1 and CDR2 were assigned from the germline V gene (reference sequence) as MNHEY and SMNVEV. General conclusions and limits of the study: The ex vivo response was dominated by HLA-C-restricted CMV-specific TCR beta clonotypes, which also provided the single most frequent clonotype in two of eight donors. In both this cohort and an independent roughly 360-donor cohort, the cumulative frequency of public TCR beta family members distinguished carriers of CMV infection plus the relevant HLA type.

The material sequenced was cultured CD8+ T cells from PBMCs, taken from culture after CMV antigen stimulation. This sequence originates from a human donor in good health (CMV status not recorded). Some clones in this sample may be carry-over from other donors' samples. The rearrangement joined TRBV27 to TRBJ1-1, with TRBD1 perhaps the D gene, on 6 matching bases. Here the CDR3 is given as CASSFAGGGRAFF. The DNA sequence follows: TGTGCCAGCAGTTTTGCCGGAGGGGGTAGAGCTTTCTTT.